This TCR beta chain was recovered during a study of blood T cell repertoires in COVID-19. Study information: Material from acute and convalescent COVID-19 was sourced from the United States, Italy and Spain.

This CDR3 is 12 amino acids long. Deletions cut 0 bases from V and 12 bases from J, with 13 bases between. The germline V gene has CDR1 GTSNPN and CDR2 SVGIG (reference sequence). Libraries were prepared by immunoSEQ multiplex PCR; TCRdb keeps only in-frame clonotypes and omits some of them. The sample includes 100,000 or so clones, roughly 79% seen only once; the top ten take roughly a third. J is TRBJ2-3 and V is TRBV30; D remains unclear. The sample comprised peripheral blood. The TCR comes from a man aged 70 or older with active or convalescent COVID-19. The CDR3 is CAWSVLYGLQYF. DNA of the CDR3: TGTGCCTGGAGTGTACTGTATGGGCTACAGTATTTT.